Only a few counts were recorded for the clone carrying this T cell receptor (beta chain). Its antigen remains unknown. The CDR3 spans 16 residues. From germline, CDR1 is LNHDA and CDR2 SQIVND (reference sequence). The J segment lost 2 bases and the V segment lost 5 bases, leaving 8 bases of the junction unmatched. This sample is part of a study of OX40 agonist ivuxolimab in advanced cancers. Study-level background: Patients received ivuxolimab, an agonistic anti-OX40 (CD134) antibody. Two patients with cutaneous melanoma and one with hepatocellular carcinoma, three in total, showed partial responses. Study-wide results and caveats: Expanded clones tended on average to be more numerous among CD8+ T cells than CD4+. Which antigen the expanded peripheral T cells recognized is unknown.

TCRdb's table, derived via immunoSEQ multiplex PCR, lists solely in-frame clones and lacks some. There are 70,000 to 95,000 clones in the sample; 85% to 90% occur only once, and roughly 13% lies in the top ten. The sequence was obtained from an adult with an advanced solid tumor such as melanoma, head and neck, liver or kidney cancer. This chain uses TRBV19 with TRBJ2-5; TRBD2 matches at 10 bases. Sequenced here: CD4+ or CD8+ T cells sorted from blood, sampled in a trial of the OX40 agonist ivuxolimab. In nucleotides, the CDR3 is TGTGCCAGTAGTCCCTTAAAGCGGGAGGGACAAGAGACCCAGTACTTC. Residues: CASSPLKREGQETQYF.